This T cell receptor (beta chain) was recorded in a study of cytomegalovirus exposure and HLA in healthy donors. V gave up 5 bases and J gave up 0 bases, with 10 bases separating them. CDR3 length equals 14 residues. Germline loops: CDR1 MNHEY, CDR2 SMNVEV (reference sequence). The PCR made use of 60 Vbeta and 13 Jbeta primers. Only in-frame clones appear in the TCRdb table, and some are missing; sequencing was by immunoSEQ multiplex PCR. Of around 150,000 clones listed, 70% to 90% are singletons. This rearrangement joins TRBV27 to TRBJ2-5; TRBD1 might be the D (5 bases). The receptor comes from a man aged 18 to 29 in good health and CMV-seropositive. Sequenced input: PBMCs. CDR3 DNA: TGTGCCAGCAGTCCCCGACAGAACCAAGAGACCCAGTACTTC. Its protein is CASSPRQNQETQYF.